The next 21 T cell receptor beta chains were all read from a single sample in a study of T-cell memory formation after mild COVID-19. A single record per CDR3 protein comes from TCRdb applying MiXCR to the 5' RACE reads. Seen here are about 14,000 distinct CDR3 sequences, approximately 20% observed once, and the top ten hold around 49%. The source material was PBMCs or a T cell subset sorted from them (not recorded which). The receptors come from an adult woman who had mild COVID-19 (a few samples of this study predate the infection). Cell type and time point are not known.

This clonotype was picked up many times. This chain links TRBV12-3 or TRBV12-4 with TRBJ1-5; TRBD1 aligns across 7 bases. CDR3 length: 14 amino acids. Losses at the gene ends were 5 bases for V and 2 bases for J; bases not matched to a gene: 3. The CDR3 region has the DNA TGTGCCAGCAGTCGACAGGGTGGCAATCAGCCCCAGCATTTT. Translation gives CASSRQGGNQPQHF.

This clonotype was detected ten times or more. V and J are TRBV20-1 and TRBJ2-2, with 9 bases aligning to TRBD2. The CDR3 is 19 residues long. J lost 4 bases, V lost 0 bases, and 15 bases had no gene match. Germline V lookup: CDR1 DFQATT, CDR2 SNEGSKA (reference sequence). CDR3 sequence reads: CSARDQSSGSVFGTGELFF. The CDR3, as DNA: TGCAGTGCTAGAGATCAAAGTAGCGGGAGTGTTTTTGGCACCGGGGAGCTGTTTTTT.

This clonotype was found many times. J is TRBJ2-4 and V is TRBV21-1; whether TRBD2, the table's D call, matches the DNA was not checked. TRBV21-1 is shown as a pseudogene. CDR3 length equals 18 residues. The chain's CDR3 is CASSKVPGPGDAKNIQYF. The CDR3 DNA follows: TGTGCCAGCAGCAAAGTTCCAGGCCCGGGGGATGCCAAAAACATTCAGTACTTC.

This clonotype was counted at least ten times. This sequence joins TRBV12-3 or TRBV12-4 and TRBJ1-1; 7 bases align to TRBD1. The CDR3 extends over 12 amino acids. Germline trimming cut 10 bases from V and 5 bases from J; bases unmatched to any gene: 7. The chain's CDR3 is CATRTGRTEAFF. For the CDR3, the DNA is TGTGCCACCCGGACAGGACGAACTGAAGCTTTCTTT.

This clonotype was detected many times. This chain uses TRBV7-6 with TRBJ2-7, with D possibly matching TRBD2 (6 bases). V lost 0 bases and J 3 bases, leaving 12 bases between the germline ends. Germline values: CDR1 SGHVS, CDR2 FNYEAQ. The CDR3 consists of 15 residues. CDR3 amino acids: CASSLAGGENYEQYF. In DNA form, the CDR3 reads TGTGCCAGCAGCTTAGCTGGAGGGGAAAACTACGAGCAGTACTTC.

Ten or more counts support this clonotype. This chain joins TRBV30 and TRBJ2-3; no firm D call. V was clipped by 0 bases and J by 2 bases, with 6 bases between them. Germline assignment: CDR1 GTSNPN and CDR2 SVGIG (reference sequence). The CDR3 contains 13 residues. CDR3 amino acids: CAWSVLHTDTQYF. The CDR3 DNA reads TGTGCCTGGAGTGTACTCCACACAGATACGCAGTATTTT.

This clonotype has more than one count but fewer than ten. This chain joins TRBV7-9 and TRBJ2-3; unclear D gene. Trimming stripped 6 bases from V and 9 bases from J, with 16 bases between. This CDR3 has 13 residues. The germline CDR1 and CDR2 sequences are SEHNR and FQNEAQ (reference sequence). The CDR3 loop is CASRYPDRSTQYF. The CDR3 bases are TGTGCCAGCAGATACCCGGACCGGTCAACGCAGTATTTT.

This clonotype showed up many times. The chain carries TRBV27 and TRBJ1-1; 8 bases agree with TRBD1. The CDR3 spans 15 residues. The V segment lost 3 bases and the J segment 8 bases; nucleotides outside the gene matches: 11. Germline CDR1 and CDR2: MNHEY and SMNVEV (reference sequence). The CDR3 coding sequence is TGTGCCAGCAGTTTCGGACAGGGATTGATCCCCGAAGCTTTCTTT. Its protein product is CASSFGQGLIPEAFF.

This clonotype was recorded many times. The rearrangement uses TRBV5-6 and TRBJ2-3, with 10 bases that match TRBD2. This CDR3 contains 15 residues. V was pared by 4 bases and J by 4 bases, with 6 bases of the junction left unmatched. In germline, CDR1 is SGHDT, CDR2 YYEEEE. DNA for the CDR3: TGTGCCAGCAGCGCTTGGACTAGCGGCGCAGATACGCAGTATTTT. Its protein product is CASSAWTSGADTQYF.

This clonotype occurred many times. The chain recombines TRBV5-1 with TRBJ2-3; 10 nucleotides agree with TRBD1. The CDR3 length is 15 residues. Germline lookup yields CDR1 SGHRS and CDR2 YFSETQ. V gave up 4 bases and J gave up 2 bases; unmatched junction bases: 4. The CDR3: CASSKGQGYTDTQYF. The CDR3 region has the DNA TGCGCCAGCAGCAAGGGACAGGGGTACACAGATACGCAGTATTTT.

This clonotype came up many times. The V gene is TRBV3-1, the J gene TRBJ2-1; D might be TRBD1 or TRBD2, each matching 5 bases. The CDR3 covers 15 residues. V was shortened by 2 bases and J by 8 bases, with 16 bases between the two germline ends. The germline gives CDR1 LGHDT, CDR2 YNNKEL (reference sequence). DNA for the CDR3: TGTGCCAGCAGCCAACCCACCCGGTTGGGGGATGAGCAGTTCTTC. Amino acid sequence: CASSQPTRLGDEQFF.

This clonotype has at least ten counts. The rearrangement links TRBV7-6 to TRBJ2-1; possible D gene TRBD2, 7 bases. Germline-derived CDR1 and CDR2 are SGHVS and FNYEAQ. This CDR3 spans 16 amino acids. V was trimmed by 5 bases and J by 0 bases, leaving 14 bases between them. DNA for the CDR3: TGTGCCAGCAGCCTAGGGGGGGTAGGCTCCTACAATGAGCAGTTCTTC. Translation gives CASSLGGVGSYNEQFF.

This clonotype was recorded at least ten times. The chain uses TRBV6-6 and TRBJ1-4; D gene unclear. The germline V gene has CDR1 MNHNY and CDR2 SVGAGI (reference sequence). The CDR3 has 16 residues. V lost 6 bases and J 4 bases, leaving 18 bases between the germline ends. The CDR3 loop reads CASSTSNSGINEKLFF. CDR3 sequence (DNA): TGTGCCAGCAGCACGAGTAACTCCGGGATTAATGAAAAACTGTTTTTT.

The sample holds many counts of this clonotype. The V and J genes are TRBV18 and TRBJ1-2; 10 bases agree with TRBD1. V lost 3 bases and J lost 1; bases outside the gene matches: 11. The CDR3 is made up of 18 amino acids. Germline V lookup: CDR1 KGHSH, CDR2 LQKENI. The CDR3, as DNA: TGTGCCAGCTCACCCCTCGGATGGACAGGGGGGTTTAACTATGGCTACACCTTC. Encoded protein: CASSPLGWTGGFNYGYTF.

Many counts were recorded for this clonotype. The DNA of the CDR3 is TGTGCCAGCAGCCCAAGCGGGAGCCCCGGGAATGAGCAGTTCTTC. Translated, it gives CASSPSGSPGNEQFF. The chain is built from TRBV7-2 and TRBJ2-1; 8 nucleotides agree with TRBD2. V shed 5 bases, J shed 7 bases, and the junction held 10 bases outside the gene matches. The germline V gene has CDR1 SGHTA and CDR2 FQGNSA. The CDR3 is 15 residues long.

This clonotype was seen at least ten times. This chain joins TRBV2 and TRBJ1-1; D not resolved. The CDR3 loop spans 13 amino acids. V was cut by 3 bases and J by 1 base, with 6 bases left in between. Germline V gives CDR1 SNHLY, CDR2 FYNNEI. CDR3 sequence (DNA): TGTGCCAGCAGTGACAGGTCGAACACTGAAGCTTTCTTT. It specifies CASSDRSNTEAFF.

This clonotype was seen many times. The CDR3 DNA follows: TGTGCCAGCAGCTCCCGGACAGGGTGGGAGAACACTGAAGCTTTCTTT. Translation gives CASSSRTGWENTEAFF. The chain joins TRBV14 to TRBJ1-1, with 8 bases that match TRBD1. The V gene's germline CDR1 is SGHDN and CDR2 FVKESK. V lost 5 bases to trimming and J lost 1 base; unmatched junction nucleotides: 9. There are 16 residues in the CDR3.

This clonotype occurred many times. The rearrangement joins TRBV6-6 to TRBJ2-1, with TRBD2 matching over 8 bases. J was trimmed by 6 bases and V by 8 bases; bases with no gene match: 9. The germline gives CDR1 MNHNY, CDR2 SVGAGI (reference sequence). The CDR3 sequence is 14 residues long. The chain's CDR3 is CASLELAVPNEQFF. As DNA, the CDR3 is TGTGCCAGCCTTGAACTAGCGGTCCCCAATGAGCAGTTCTTC.

This chain connects TRBV5-1 to TRBJ2-1; no reliable D call. The CDR3 contains 13 residues. The germline V gene has CDR1 SGHRS and CDR2 YFSETQ. The V end lost 0 bases, the J end lost 5 bases, and 6 bases lay between the germline ends. The CDR3 DNA sequence: TGCGCCAGCAGCTTGGGGAGAAACAATGAGCAGTTCTTC. Protein: CASSLGRNNEQFF.

This clonotype occurred many times. J is TRBJ1-1 and V is TRBV12-3 or TRBV12-4; 10 positions match TRBD1. Trimming cost V 4 bases and J 5 bases; bases outside gene matches: 4. CDR3 size: 14 residues. CDR3 bases: TGTGCCAGCAGTTCACCGGGACAGGGGACTGAAGCTTTCTTT. Amino acid sequence: CASSSPGQGTEAFF.

This clonotype has a count of ten or more. The chain combines TRBV6-4 with TRBJ1-5; D is undetermined. The CDR3 contains 14 residues. The V end was cut by 5 bases, the J end by 2 bases, with 10 bases between. Germline V CDR1 and CDR2: MRHNA, SNTAGT. The CDR3 coding sequence is TGTGCCAGCAGTAAGGAAGAGGGCAATCAGCCCCAGCATTTT. Its protein is CASSKEEGNQPQHF.